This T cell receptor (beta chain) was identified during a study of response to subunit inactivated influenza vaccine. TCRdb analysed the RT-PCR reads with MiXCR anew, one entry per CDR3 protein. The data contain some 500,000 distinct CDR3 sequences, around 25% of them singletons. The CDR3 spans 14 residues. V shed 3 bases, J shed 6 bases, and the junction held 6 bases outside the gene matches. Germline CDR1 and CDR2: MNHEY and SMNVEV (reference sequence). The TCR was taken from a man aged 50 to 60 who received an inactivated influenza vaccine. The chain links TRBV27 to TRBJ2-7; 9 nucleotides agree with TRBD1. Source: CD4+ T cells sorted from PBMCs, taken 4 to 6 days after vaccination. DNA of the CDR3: TGTGCCAGCAGTTTCTCCGGGACAGGGCTCGAGCAGTACTTC. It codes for CASSFSGTGLEQYF.